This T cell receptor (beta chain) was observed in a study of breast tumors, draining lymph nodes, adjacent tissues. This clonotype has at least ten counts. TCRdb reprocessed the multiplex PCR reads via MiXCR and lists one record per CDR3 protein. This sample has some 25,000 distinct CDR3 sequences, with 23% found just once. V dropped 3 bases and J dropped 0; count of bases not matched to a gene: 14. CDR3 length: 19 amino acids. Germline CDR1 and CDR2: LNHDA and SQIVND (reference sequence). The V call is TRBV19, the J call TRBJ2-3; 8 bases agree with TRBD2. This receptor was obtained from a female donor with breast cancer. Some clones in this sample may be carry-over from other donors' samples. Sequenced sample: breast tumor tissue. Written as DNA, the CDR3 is TGTGCCAGTAGTATGTTCCGAGCGGGAGATGGAGCTAGCACAGATACGCAGTATTTT. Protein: CASSMFRAGDGASTDTQYF.